This T cell receptor (beta chain) was recovered during a study of T cell changes during pregnancy in multiple sclerosis. Here immunoSEQ multiplex PCR was the method, and the copy in TCRdb shows in-frame clones only, minus some. This table has around 96,000 clones, 90% to 95% appearing once. Trimming took off 5 bases at V and 4 bases at J, with 9 bases between the two ends. CDR1 is SQVTM and CDR2 is ANQGSEA in the germline V gene. There are 13 residues in the CDR3. The rearrangement uses TRBV29-1 and TRBJ2-6; D gene uncertain. The sequencing here drew on peripheral blood, taken after pregnancy. The source of this sequence is a female donor in good health, enrolled as a control in a pregnancy study. CDR3 loop: CSVRLQGANVLTF. The DNA of the CDR3 is TGCAGCGTTAGATTACAGGGGGCCAACGTCCTGACTTTC.